The 32 T cell receptor beta chains reported below all come from one sample, sequenced in a study of CD8+CD57+ T cells in acquired aplastic anemia. The study profiled TCR beta VDJ and CDR3 using genomic DNA as template. In TCRdb, the reads were re-called with MiXCR into one record per CDR3 protein. Found here are under 500,000 distinct CDR3 sequences, approximately 33% of them singletons; the top ten hold 0.82%. Only patients with CD8+CD57+ cell expansion on flow cytometry were chosen for sequencing. Sequencing was done on a sample of sorted CD4+, CD8+, or CD8+CD57+ T cells (not recorded which) from PBMCs. The receptors originated from a human donor with aplastic anemia.

The gene calls are TRBV6-2 or TRBV6-3 and TRBJ2-1; weak D call: TRBD2 (7 bases). The CDR3 is made up of 16 amino acids. From germline, CDR1 is MNHEY and CDR2 SVGEGT. Between the trimmed V and J ends, which lost 2 bases and 5 bases, there was a span of 16 bases. CDR3 DNA sequence: TGTGCCAGCAGTTACAGTGAGGGGGGGGGCCACAATGAGCAGTTCTTC. Translated: CASSYSEGGGHNEQFF.

This clonotype was detected once. One end of the junction fails to match germline, which may point to a read error. This chain joins TRBV9 and TRBJ2-3; 7 bases align to TRBD2. This CDR3 is built from 17 residues. Germline CDR1 reads SGDLS; CDR2 reads YYNGEE. The CDR3 sequence: CAGSVDVGAGRTDTQYF. The CDR3 region has the DNA TGTGCCGGCAGCGTAGACGTTGGAGCGGGGCGCACAGATACGCAGTATTTT.

This clonotype showed up just a few times. CDR3 loop: CASSDTNQPQHF. CDR3 DNA: TGTGCCAGCTCGGATACCAATCAGCCCCAGCATTTT. The V gene is TRBV6-1, the J gene TRBJ1-5; unclear D gene. The CDR3 spans 12 residues. With 8 bases removed from V and 3 bases from J, the gap between germline ends came to 8 bases. Germline V gene lookup returns CDR1 MNHNS and CDR2 SASEGT.

V and J are TRBV19 and TRBJ2-1, with D perhaps TRBD1 (5 bases). Germline CDR1 is LNHDA and CDR2 is SQIVND (reference sequence). V lost 4 bases to trimming and J lost 5 bases, with 21 bases between them. The CDR3 is 17 residues long. CDR3 loop: CASSTDPRAWNNNEQFF. The CDR3 DNA sequence: TGTGCCAGTAGTACCGACCCCAGGGCCTGGAATAACAATGAGCAGTTCTTC. Based on the CDR3 plus reference TRBV19 and TRBJ2-1, the full variable domain is DGGITQSPKYLFRKEGQNVTLSCEQNLNHDAMYWYRQDPGQGLRLIYYSQIVNDFQKGDIAEGYSVSREKKESFPLTVTSAQKNPTAFYLCASSTDPRAWNNNEQFFGPGTRLTVL.

The table lists this clonotype with a few counts. Here the CDR3 DNA reads TGTGCCGGTAGCGGGGGGGAAAACGATACGCAGTATTTT. It translates to CAGSGGENDTQYF. V and J are TRBV7-8 and TRBJ2-3, with TRBD2 identical over 11 bases. Germline lookup yields CDR1 SGHVS and CDR2 FQNEAQ. Germline trimming cut 11 bases from V and 6 bases from J; bases unmatched to any gene: 7. The CDR3 is 13 amino acids.

This clonotype was seen a few times. A read error is possible here, since a much larger clone lies one base away. The missing conserved phenylalanine or tryptophan at the end of this CDR3 makes a read error likely. The V and J genes are TRBV20-1 and TRBJ2-7, with TRBD1 matching 7 bases. CDR3 length equals 13 residues. J was trimmed by 2 bases and V by 6 bases; bases with no gene match: 7. Per germline, CDR1 DFQATT and CDR2 SNEGSKA (reference sequence). The CDR3 region is CSAVRDSAYEQYS. The CDR3 nucleotides are TGCAGTGCGGTAAGGGACAGCGCCTACGAGCAGTACTCC.

V is TRBV3-1 and J is TRBJ2-1, with D possibly being TRBD2 (6 bases). The CDR3 consists of 14 residues. CDR1 is LGHDT and CDR2 is YNNKEL in the germline V gene (reference sequence). Trimming left V 0 bases short and J 7 bases short, with 10 bases between. The chain's CDR3 is CASSQDLGGNEQFF. DNA for the CDR3: TGTGCCAGCAGCCAAGATCTCGGAGGGAATGAGCAGTTCTTC.

The rearrangement joins TRBV20-1 to TRBJ2-1; D unresolved. The CDR3 extends over 15 amino acids. Trimming cost V 1 base and J 4 bases, with 14 bases left between them. Germline V CDR1 and CDR2: DFQATT, SNEGSKA (reference sequence). The CDR3 loop reads CSARVYWITYNEQFF. CDR3 coding DNA: TGCAGTGCTAGAGTCTACTGGATTACTTACAATGAGCAGTTCTTC.

A word on this clonotype: At one boundary the junction diverges from the germline segment, which might be a read error. The V gene is TRBV7-9, the J gene TRBJ1-1, with TRBD1 as a possible D gene (5 bases). This CDR3 contains 13 residues. Germline values: CDR1 SEHNR, CDR2 FQNEAQ (reference sequence). The CDR3 reads CVSTPTGNTEAFF. The DNA of the CDR3 is TGTGTCAGCACCCCCACAGGGAACACTGAAGCTTTCTTT.

The chain is built from TRBV4-1 and TRBJ2-3; D remains unclear. V gave up 0 bases and J gave up 0 bases, with 16 bases separating them. CDR3 length equals 18 residues. Germline V gene lookup returns CDR1 MGHRA and CDR2 YSYEKL. The CDR3 here is CASSQEFATRRSTDTQYF. For the CDR3, the DNA is TGCGCCAGCAGCCAAGAATTTGCCACAAGGCGGAGCACAGATACGCAGTATTTT.

Written as DNA, the CDR3 is TGCGCCAGCGGAACCCCCGGACAGGGGAACACTGAAGCTTTCTTT. Protein: CASGTPGQGNTEAFF. This chain links TRBV5-1 with TRBJ1-1; 8 nucleotides agree with TRBD1. Germline loops: CDR1 SGHRS, CDR2 YFSETQ. The CDR3 covers 15 residues. V trimming: 7 bases; J trimming: 1 base; junction bases outside the gene matches: 9.

This clonotype was picked up many times. The V and J genes are TRBV19 and TRBJ2-3; D perhaps matches TRBD2 (6 bases). The CDR3 runs 14 residues. Germline V lookup: CDR1 LNHDA, CDR2 SQIVND (reference sequence). With 7 bases removed from V and 7 bases from J, the gap between germline ends came to 18 bases. CDR3 DNA: TGTGCCAGTACGTTCTCCCCGGGGGAGAATACGCAGTATTTT. Its protein is CASTFSPGENTQYF.

In its sample, this clonotype was seen many times. J is TRBJ2-3 and V is TRBV20-1; TRBD1 aligns across 9 bases. Germline V lookup: CDR1 DFQATT, CDR2 SNEGSKA (reference sequence). This CDR3 is 12 amino acids long. V lost 6 bases to trimming and J lost 6 bases; unmatched junction nucleotides: 4. DNA of the CDR3: TGCAGTGCCAGGACAGGGGCCGATACGCAGTATTTT. It specifies CSARTGADTQYF.

To note about this clonotype: One base away lies a much larger clone, so this may be a sequencing read error. The chain links TRBV7-8 to TRBJ2-7; 7 nucleotides align to TRBD1. The CDR3 totals 14 residues. Germline V gene sequence: CDR1 SGHVS, CDR2 FQNEAQ. V shed 5 bases, J shed 7 bases, and the junction held 11 bases outside the gene matches. CDR3 in DNA: TGTGCCAGCAGCCCGGACAGGATCTACAATGAGCAGTACTTC. Translating it yields CASSPDRIYNEQYF.

This chain uses TRBV20-1 with TRBJ2-7; no reliable D call. Deletions cut 0 bases from V and 3 bases from J, with 12 bases between. Per germline, CDR1 DFQATT and CDR2 SNEGSKA (reference sequence). The CDR3 is 14 amino acids. CDR3 loop: CSARDLGRYYEQYF. DNA of the CDR3: TGCAGTGCTAGAGATCTAGGCCGATACTACGAGCAGTACTTC.

This clonotype appeared many times. The chain has TRBV29-1 and TRBJ2-3; 15 positions match TRBD2. CDR3 length: 14 amino acids. Germline trimming cut 8 bases from V and 6 bases from J; bases unmatched to any gene: 6. The V gene's germline CDR1 is SQVTM and CDR2 ANQGSEA. The CDR3 spells CSTTGTSGGDTQYF. In DNA form, the CDR3 reads TGCAGCACGACCGGGACTAGCGGGGGGGATACGCAGTATTTT.

At least ten counts were recorded for this clonotype. CDR3 region: CSASNGYGYTF. The CDR3 nucleotides read TGCAGTGCATCAAACGGCTATGGCTACACCTTC. The chain links TRBV20-1 to TRBJ1-2, with D unclear. Per germline, CDR1 DFQATT and CDR2 SNEGSKA (reference sequence). The germline V and J ends were trimmed by 6 bases and 4 bases, with 9 bases remaining between them. CDR3 length equals 11 residues.

In its sample, this clonotype was seen once. The junction departs from the called germline gene at one end, perhaps through a read error. The chain has TRBV7-7 and TRBJ2-1, with unresolved D. The CDR3 is 15 residues long. The germline V gene encodes CDR1 SSHAT and CDR2 FNYEAQ (reference sequence). The CDR3 spells CASSLGQNKYNEQFF. CDR3 nucleotide sequence: TGTGCTAGCAGCTTGGGCCAGAACAAATACAATGAGCAGTTCTTC.

This clonotype was recorded at least ten times. The CDR3 coding sequence is TGTGCCACCCATGGAGGGATAGGATATAGCAATCAGCCCCAGCATTTT. Residues: CATHGGIGYSNQPQHF. The rearrangement links TRBV19 to TRBJ1-5; D not resolved. V lost 10 bases to trimming and J lost 0 bases, with 19 bases between them. CDR3 size: 16 residues. Germline-derived CDR1 and CDR2 are LNHDA and SQIVND (reference sequence). The full variable domain, its missing parts supplied by reference TRBV19 and TRBJ1-5, is DGGITQSPKYLFRKEGQNVTLSCEQNLNHDAMYWYRQDPGQGLRLIYYSQIVNDFQKGDIAEGYSVSREKKESFPLTVTSAQKNPTAFYLCATHGGIGYSNQPQHFGDGTRLSIL.

This clonotype has a handful of counts. The gene calls are TRBV6-1 and TRBJ2-5; 8 nucleotides match TRBD1. Germline assignment: CDR1 MNHNS and CDR2 SASEGT. Trimming at V came to 6 bases and at J to 3 bases, leaving 9 bases not matched to a gene. This CDR3 comprises 15 residues. The CDR3 bases are TGTGCCAGCAGATCCGGACAGGGAAGGGAAGAGACCCAGTACTTC. This encodes CASRSGQGREETQYF.

J is TRBJ2-5 and V is TRBV19, with 7 positions matching TRBD1. CDR1 is LNHDA, CDR2 SQIVND, per germline (reference sequence). J was trimmed by 0 bases and V by 3 bases; bases with no gene match: 7. The CDR3 is 16 amino acids. The CDR3 loop is CASSMGRGQYQETQYF. The CDR3 DNA sequence: TGTGCCAGTAGTATGGGTAGGGGGCAGTACCAAGAGACCCAGTACTTC.

The chain has TRBV5-1 and TRBJ2-5, with TRBD2 matching 7 bases. The germline gives CDR1 SGHRS, CDR2 YFSETQ. V was pared by 4 bases and J by 5 bases, with 11 bases of the junction left unmatched. This CDR3 has 15 residues. The CDR3 bases are TGCGCCAGCAGCCGACTAGCTGTGGGCGGGGAGACCCAGTACTTC. Encoded protein: CASSRLAVGGETQYF.

V usage is TRBV10-3 and J usage is TRBJ2-7; 9 nucleotides line up with TRBD1. Trimming took 11 bases from V and 5 from J; bases not matched to a gene: 10. This CDR3 has 13 residues. Germline V gene lookup returns CDR1 ENHRY and CDR2 SYGVKD. CDR3 in DNA: TGTGCCTCTGCCGGGACAGGGTTCGACGAGCAGTACTTC. It encodes CASAGTGFDEQYF.

CDR3 residues: CASRLSGGQEAFF. The CDR3 DNA follows: TGTGCCAGTAGACTAAGCGGGGGTCAGGAAGCTTTCTTT. V is TRBV19 and J is TRBJ1-1; D possibly corresponds to TRBD1 (5 bases). The ends were cut back, 6 bases at V and 8 bases at J, with 16 bases in the middle. In germline, CDR1 is LNHDA, CDR2 SQIVND (reference sequence). The CDR3 is 13 residues long.

This clonotype was seen only a few times. V and J are TRBV7-2 and TRBJ2-6; D call uncertain. Germline V gene data show CDR1 as SGHTA and CDR2 as FQGNSA. The CDR3 spans 14 residues. Trimming pared 5 bases from V and 11 bases from J, leaving 16 bases between. The CDR3 bases are TGTGCCAGCAGCATACAAAGGGTAGCCCACGTCCTGACTTTC. Translation gives CASSIQRVAHVLTF.

Remarks on this clonotype: A read error may produce the germline difference seen at one junction end. The chain recombines TRBV2 with TRBJ1-6, with D possibly matching TRBD1 (6 bases). CDR3 size: 12 residues. CDR1 is SNHLY, CDR2 FYNNEI, per germline. The CDR3 nucleotides read TGTGCCAGCAGTACCACAGGGACACCCCTCCACTTC. This sequence encodes CASSTTGTPLHF.

In this sample, this clonotype turned up a few times. With a much larger clone just one base away, this may be a read error. The chain recombines TRBV29-1 with TRBJ1-3; maybe TRBD1 (5 bases). CDR3 length: 12 residues. Germline V CDR1 and CDR2: SQVTM, ANQGSEA. The germline V and J ends were trimmed by 7 bases and 8 bases, with 15 bases remaining between them. The CDR3 region is CSAGDGGDTIYF. The CDR3 DNA sequence: TGCAGCGCCGGGGACGGAGGAGACACCATATATTTT.

The rearrangement links TRBV7-6 to TRBJ1-2; 7 nucleotides match TRBD1. Trimming at V came to 1 base and at J to 10 bases, leaving 9 bases not matched to a gene. There are 14 residues in the CDR3. CDR1 is SGHVS and CDR2 is FNYEAQ in the germline V gene. CDR3 bases: TGTGCCAGCAGCTTAGGCCACAGGGGAGATGCCTACACCTTC. Translating gives CASSLGHRGDAYTF.

This clonotype was detected many times. This chain joins TRBV20-1 and TRBJ1-5, with 8 bases fitting TRBD1. V was pared by 6 bases and J by 5 bases, with 6 bases of the junction left unmatched. Germline V gene data show CDR1 as DFQATT and CDR2 as SNEGSKA (reference sequence). This CDR3 is 13 amino acids long. This CDR3 reads CSAIDRGDQPQHF. The CDR3 coding sequence is TGCAGTGCAATCGACAGGGGCGATCAGCCCCAGCATTTT.

In this sample, this clonotype turned up many times. V gene TRBV25-1 combines with J gene TRBJ1-2; tentative D call: TRBD1 (5 bases). Germline CDR1 is MGHDK and CDR2 is SYGVNS. V lost 4 bases and J lost 3, with 12 bases in between. This CDR3 has 14 amino acids. DNA of the CDR3: TGTGCCAGCAGTGGGGTGAGAGGGGACTATGGCTACACCTTC. Protein sequence: CASSGVRGDYGYTF.

In its sample, this clonotype was seen a few times. This sequence joins TRBV29-1 and TRBJ2-1; D is unclear. From germline, CDR1 is SQVTM and CDR2 ANQGSEA. There are 13 residues in the CDR3. The CDR3 coding sequence is TGCGCCAGCAGCCAACGGATCTACAATGAGCAGTTCTTC. Its protein is CASSQRIYNEQFF.

This clonotype was picked up many times. V gene TRBV25-1 combines with J gene TRBJ2-3; D remains unclear. V lost 4 bases to trimming and J lost 3 bases, with 11 bases between them. The CDR3 totals 14 residues. From germline, CDR1 is MGHDK and CDR2 SYGVNS. The CDR3 protein is CASSVDLGTDTQYF. CDR3 bases: TGTGCCAGCAGTGTCGATCTAGGAACAGATACGCAGTATTTT.